This T cell receptor beta chain was found in a study of Graves' ophthalmopathy and Graves' hyperthyroidism (dated by TCRdb to between 2018 and 2020). Regarding the research as a whole: Peripheral blood was collected before any treatment was given, at the time of initial diagnosis. In roughly 6 hyperthyroidism patients, the T-cell repertoires found in thyroid tissue were compared with those found in blood. An independent validation cohort was composed of around 19 hyperthyroidism patients and approximately 15 patients who later progressed from hyperthyroidism to ophthalmopathy. A discovery set of more than 90 patients (43 ophthalmopathy, fewer than 60 stable hyperthyroidism) was enrolled to explore V-J signatures distinguishing ophthalmopathy from hyperthyroidism. The study used TCR beta repertoire signatures to distinguish Graves' ophthalmopathy from Graves' hyperthyroidism and to predict progression to ophthalmopathy. Following sample collection, hyperthyroidism patients were given methimazole at a starting dose of 30 mg daily, and ophthalmopathy patients were given high-dose intravenous methylprednisolone. The roughly 100 discovery patients were divided at random into training and test sets in a 7:3 ratio. In total, around 140 blood samples were TCR-sequenced: fewer than 50 ophthalmopathy, roughly 77 hyperthyroidism and 17 hyperthyroidism-to-ophthalmopathy patients. Summary of the overall study and its limitations: In validation, the model predicted ophthalmopathy progression with 70.59% sensitivity and 72.22% specificity; fewer than 15 predicted patients were CT-confirmed with GO in a median of approximately six months. In cross-validation, the 13-signature model distinguished ophthalmopathy from stable hyperthyroidism with approximately 85% sensitivity and about 84% specificity, and in the test set the corresponding values were approximately 80% and 68%. Most of the expanded thyroid clonotypes with a frequency above 0.001 were also detected in blood, and it was suggested that the thyroid immune response may be reflected by blood repertoires. No statistical method was used to set the sample size in advance, and the investigators knew which group each participant was assigned to.

There are many counts of this clonotype. Its antigen remains unidentified. No base-level quality is on record; no much larger clone is a single base apart. The V end loses 3 bases and the J end loses 3 bases, and a stretch of 8 bases separates them. CDR3 length: 14 amino acids, cysteine to phenylalanine. This entry keeps only the CDR3 DNA: 42 bases, framed from base 1. The germline V gene sets CDR1 to MDHEN and CDR2 to SYDVKM. For repertoire sequencing, the TCR beta CDR3 regions were amplified from RNA transcripts. HTBI primers and the Qiagen OneStep RT-PCR kit were used in a first-round RT-PCR, which was followed by a second-round multiplex PCR, size selection and purification. Libraries were sequenced paired-end with 100 bp reads on an Illumina HiSeq2000. Per the original workflow: SOAPnuke was used to process the reads, removing any read that contained adapters or uncalled bases, had a mean Phred below 15, or lacked an exact match to the constant primer or identifier. High-quality paired reads were merged with COPE v1.2.5. Each unique nucleotide sequence was defined as a clonotype, and clonotypes were aligned to IMGT TRB V, D and J references with MiTCR v1.1. The analysis was limited to V-J combinations with a frequency above 0.0001, which together covered around 99% of the repertoires. For each V-J combination, a TCR clonal expansion and chaos score was defined as the ratio of F50 clonal expansion to chaos observed in the TCRdist matrix. Welch's t-statistics and random forest were used to reduce features to about a dozen V-J combinations, which were fed into a naive Bayes classifier. The similarity between thyroid and blood repertoires was quantified using the Morisita-Horn index. The raw public data were reprocessed by TCRdb itself: fastp quality trimming at Q25, MiXCR clonotype calling, in-frame beta chains only. Rows merge per CDR3 protein into single entries with the most common DNA and genes. The authors' filters were not applied to this entry. The table for this sample lists about 200,000 distinct CDR3 sequences; around 28% of them were counted only once. The ten biggest clones cover 9.1% of the sample.

Ophthalmopathy patients were characterized by moderately to severely active disease, a Clinical Activity Score of at least 3, a NOSPECS grade of at least 4, and a disease duration under 3 months. Patients with other autoimmune diseases, uncontrolled infections, pregnancy or lactation were excluded from the study. Diagnosis was based on clinical symptoms, serum thyroxine, TRAb, thyroid ultrasound and orbital computed tomography. Using Ficoll-Paque density gradient centrifugation, PBMCs were isolated from about 10 ml of fresh peripheral blood. Total RNA was extracted using Trizol reagent, and RNA quality was checked on an Agilent 2100 Bioanalyzer.

The receptor was derived from a man aged 50 to 60 with Graves' ophthalmopathy. Donor details come from another sample of the same person, matched by shared clones. Sequenced material: peripheral blood. The chain joins TRBV28 to TRBJ2-2; TRBD2 could be the D gene, as 5 bases match. The encoded CDR3 is CASSFSSDTGELFF. The DNA sequence follows: TGTGCCAGCAGTTTTAGTAGCGACACCGGGGAGCTGTTTTTT.